These 24 T cell receptor beta chains originate from one sample sequenced in a study of blood T cell repertoires in COVID-19. The protocol was immunoSEQ multiplex PCR, while the TCRdb copy is restricted to in-frame clones and leaves out a portion. The sample lists around 100,000 clones, about 91% occurring once. What was sequenced was peripheral blood. The receptors shown here come from a human donor with active COVID-19. The donor label of this sample is uncertain.

This chain uses TRBV19 with TRBJ2-1, with 7 bases aligning to TRBD2. Germline V gene data show CDR1 as LNHDA and CDR2 as SQIVND (reference sequence). The trim removed 5 bases at V and 3 bases at J, leaving 4 bases unmatched. This CDR3 contains 14 residues. CDR3 bases: TGTGCCAGTAGTTTTGGGGGGGACTACAATGAGCAGTTCTTC. Residues: CASSFGGDYNEQFF.

V and J are TRBV15 and TRBJ2-1; TRBD2 matches 13 bases. The CDR3 covers 13 residues. Germline CDR1 and CDR2: LNHNV and YYDKDF (reference sequence). Unmatched junction bases numbered 0, after V lost 6 bases and J lost 7 bases. This chain's CDR3 is CATRTSGGNEQFF. The CDR3 bases are TGTGCCACCAGGACTAGCGGGGGGAATGAGCAGTTCTTC.

This chain connects TRBV2 to TRBJ2-1, with a weak D call TRBD1 (8 bases). V lost 3 bases and J 4 bases, leaving 28 bases between the germline ends. This CDR3 is 20 amino acids long. Per the germline V gene, CDR1 is SNHLY and CDR2 is FYNNEI. The DNA for the CDR3 is TGTGCCAGCAGTGACCCCACAGGGGGAGGGTGGCTCCTAAAGTACAATGAGCAGTTCTTC. Protein product: CASSDPTGGGWLLKYNEQFF.

The chain joins TRBV2 to TRBJ1-6, with a possible D match to TRBD1 (5 bases). CDR1 SNHLY and CDR2 FYNNEI come from the germline V gene. V was trimmed by 6 bases and J by 9 bases, leaving 12 bases between them. CDR3 size: 13 residues. CDR3 protein: CASSKGVSSPLHF. The DNA of the CDR3 is TGTGCCAGCAGCAAAGGGGTTAGTTCACCCCTCCACTTT.

The V gene is TRBV7-2, the J gene TRBJ2-4; 7 bases agree with TRBD1. V shed 4 bases, J shed 0 bases, and the junction held 3 bases outside the gene matches. In germline, CDR1 is SGHTA, CDR2 FQGNSA. The CDR3 is 15 residues long. CDR3 region: CASSWDSLAKNIQYF. CDR3 DNA sequence: TGTGCCAGCAGCTGGGACAGCCTAGCCAAAAACATTCAGTACTTC. Based on the CDR3 plus reference TRBV7-2 and TRBJ2-4, the full variable domain is GAGVSQSPSNKVTEKGKDVELRCDPISGHTALYWYRQSLGQGLEFLIYFQGNSAPDKSGLPSDRFSAERTGGSVSTLTIQRTQQEDSAVYLCASSWDSLAKNIQYFGAGTRLSVL.

The rearrangement uses TRBV19 and TRBJ2-2; 9 nucleotides align to TRBD1. Germline V gives CDR1 LNHDA, CDR2 SQIVND (reference sequence). Unmatched junction bases numbered 8, after V lost 8 bases and J lost 4 bases. This CDR3 region has 15 residues. CDR3 DNA sequence: TGTGCCAGTGGGGAGGGACAGGGCGTCACCGGGGAGCTGTTTTTT. This sequence encodes CASGEGQGVTGELFF. The variable domain in full, completed from reference TRBV19 and TRBJ2-2, reads DGGITQSPKYLFRKEGQNVTLSCEQNLNHDAMYWYRQDPGQGLRLIYYSQIVNDFQKGDIAEGYSVSREKKESFPLTVTSAQKNPTAFYLCASGEGQGVTGELFFGEGSRLTVL.

A single count supports this clone. The genes are TRBV6-6 and TRBJ1-6, with 8 nucleotides matching TRBD1. The germline V gene encodes CDR1 MNHNY and CDR2 SVGAGI (reference sequence). The CDR3 is 14 residues long. The ends lost 4 bases at V and 5 bases at J; junction bases unmatched: 1. The CDR3 nucleotides are TGTGCCAGCAGTTGGGGACAGGATAATTCACCCCTCCACTTT. This encodes CASSWGQDNSPLHF.

This chain links TRBV9 with TRBJ2-4; 11 bases line up with TRBD2. CDR1 SGDLS and CDR2 YYNGEE come from the germline V gene. This CDR3 is 15 amino acids long. V shed 4 bases and J 5 bases; nucleotides not matched to a gene: 5. DNA for the CDR3: TGTGCCAGCAGCCCCGGGACTAGCGGCGAAAACATTCAGTACTTC. Translated, it gives CASSPGTSGENIQYF.

J is TRBJ1-5 and V is TRBV9; the D is unclear. The CDR3 length is 12 residues. Germline V gene sequence: CDR1 SGDLS, CDR2 YYNGEE. V lost 7 bases and J lost 2, with 7 bases in between. As DNA, the CDR3 is TGTGCCAGCGGCCCAGGCAATCAGCCCCAGCATTTT. It is translated as CASGPGNQPQHF.

The chain combines TRBV7-3 with TRBJ2-3, with a weak D call TRBD1 (5 bases). Trimming left V 2 bases short and J 4 bases short, with 13 bases between. The length of the CDR3 is 15 residues. Germline V gene lookup returns CDR1 SGHTA and CDR2 FQGTGA. This CDR3 is CASSLVPGWADTQYF. The CDR3 DNA follows: TGTGCCAGCAGCTTAGTCCCAGGGTGGGCAGATACGCAGTATTTT.

This chain links TRBV19 with TRBJ2-1; 7 nucleotides line up with TRBD1. V dropped 5 bases and J dropped 7; count of bases not matched to a gene: 11. Germline V gene data show CDR1 as LNHDA and CDR2 as SQIVND (reference sequence). The CDR3 spans 15 residues. The CDR3 protein is CASSSRGQVANEQFF. DNA of the CDR3: TGTGCCAGTAGTTCGCGCGGACAGGTCGCTAATGAGCAGTTCTTC.

The CDR3 nucleotides are TGTGCCAGCAGCCTGGGGGCGATAGCCGCCGAGCAGTACTTC. Encoded protein: CASSLGAIAAEQYF. The J gene is TRBJ2-7, the V gene TRBV9, with a weak D call TRBD1 (6 bases). Trimming left V 4 bases short and J 6 bases short, with 17 bases between. The CDR3 is 14 amino acids. Germline V gene data show CDR1 as SGDLS and CDR2 as YYNGEE.

This chain joins TRBV6-5 and TRBJ1-2; tentatively, D is TRBD1 (6 bases). The CDR3 extends over 14 amino acids. Germline lookup yields CDR1 MNHEY and CDR2 SVGAGI. V gave up 6 bases and J gave up 4 bases, with 15 bases separating them. CDR3: CASSSGGGAYGYTF. CDR3 coding DNA: TGTGCCAGCAGCTCGGGGGGGGGCGCCTATGGCTACACCTTC.

The chain uses TRBV4-2 and TRBJ2-3; maybe TRBD1 (6 bases). Trimming took off 0 bases at V and 2 bases at J, with 9 bases between the two ends. The CDR3 is made up of 15 amino acids. Germline CDR1 LGHNA, CDR2 YNFKEQ. CDR3 loop: CASSQERGYTDTQYF. The CDR3 bases are TGTGCCAGCAGCCAAGAGAGGGGGTACACAGATACGCAGTATTTT.

V gene TRBV3-1 (or the pseudogene TRBV3-2) combines with J gene TRBJ2-1; 9 bases agree with TRBD2. CDR3 length equals 16 residues. Germline-derived CDR1 and CDR2 are LGHDT and YNNKEL (reference sequence). The J segment lost 8 bases and the V segment lost 0 bases, leaving 8 bases of the junction unmatched. This CDR3 reads CASSQDAAGGLDEQFF. DNA of the CDR3: TGTGCCAGCAGCCAAGATGCAGCGGGGGGCCTCGATGAGCAGTTCTTC.

This sequence joins TRBV7-2 and TRBJ2-3, with TRBD2 matching over 7 bases. The CDR3 is made up of 15 amino acids. Germline CDR1 and CDR2: SGHTA and FQGNSA. The V segment lost 5 bases and the J segment 1 base; nucleotides outside the gene matches: 6. Here the CDR3 DNA reads TGTGCCAGCAGCCCTGGGGGGGGACGCACAGATACGCAGTATTTT. Its protein is CASSPGGGRTDTQYF. The full variable domain, in which reference TRBV7-2 and TRBJ2-3 provide the parts outside the CDR3, is GAGVSQSPSNKVTEKGKDVELRCDPISGHTALYWYRQSLGQGLEFLIYFQGNSAPDKSGLPSDRFSAERTGGSVSTLTIQRTQQEDSAVYLCASSPGGGRTDTQYFGPGTRLTVL.

The rearrangement uses TRBV10-3 and TRBJ2-1; D remains ambiguous. This CDR3 contains 13 residues. V was pared by 4 bases and J by 3 bases, with 7 bases between. Germline-derived CDR1 and CDR2 are ENHRY and SYGVKD. The CDR3, as DNA: TGTGCCATCAGTGCTGGCAGCTACAATGAGCAGTTCTTC. Protein product: CAISAGSYNEQFF.

V usage is TRBV7-2 and J usage is TRBJ2-7; D is unclear. The germline V and J ends were trimmed by 0 bases and 5 bases, with 14 bases remaining between them. Germline V gives CDR1 SGHTA, CDR2 FQGNSA. The CDR3 has 15 amino acids. DNA of the CDR3: TGTGCCAGCAGCTTAGCGGCAGTTTTCATTAACGAGCAGTACTTC. It encodes CASSLAAVFINEQYF.

The V call is TRBV9, the J call TRBJ2-5; 8 bases agree with TRBD2. The CDR3 is 16 amino acids. The germline gives CDR1 SGDLS, CDR2 YYNGEE. V lost 0 bases and J lost 1; bases outside the gene matches: 5. CDR3 region: CASSVGGAGVQETQYF. Written as DNA, the CDR3 is TGTGCCAGCAGCGTAGGTGGAGCGGGGGTCCAAGAGACCCAGTACTTC.

This clone has a single count. The chain uses TRBV19 and TRBJ2-7; D is perhaps TRBD2 (5 bases). Germline V CDR1 and CDR2: LNHDA, SQIVND (reference sequence). The CDR3 is 13 amino acids. V lost 3 bases, J lost 0 bases, and 6 bases lay in between. CDR3 in amino acids: CASSMGSSYEQYF. DNA for the CDR3: TGTGCCAGTAGTATGGGGAGCTCCTACGAGCAGTACTTC.

The chain carries TRBV6-5 and TRBJ1-4; D might be TRBD1 (6 bases). In germline, CDR1 is MNHEY, CDR2 SVGAGI. The V end lost 6 bases, the J end lost 1 base, and 9 bases lay between the germline ends. The CDR3 runs 14 residues. The CDR3 sequence: CASRRGGTNEKLFF. DNA for the CDR3: TGTGCCAGCAGGAGGGGGGGAACTAATGAAAAACTGTTTTTT.

The rearrangement joins TRBV9 to TRBJ2-1; TRBD2 matches at 8 bases. The V and J ends lost 5 bases and 3 bases, in that order; junction bases with no gene match: 7. Germline CDR1 reads SGDLS; CDR2 reads YYNGEE. This CDR3 spans 15 amino acids. The DNA for the CDR3 is TGTGCCAGCAGTGGACCGCGGGGGGACTACAATGAGCAGTTCTTC. This encodes CASSGPRGDYNEQFF.

The chain links TRBV7-2 to TRBJ1-6, with D maybe TRBD1 (6 bases). V lost 5 bases and J lost 9, with 11 bases in between. Germline V gene sequence: CDR1 SGHTA, CDR2 FQGNSA. The CDR3 consists of 13 residues. In DNA, the CDR3 is TGTGCCAGCAGCGTAACAGGGCTTTCACCCCTCCACTTT. This gives the protein CASSVTGLSPLHF.

J is TRBJ2-6 and V is TRBV7-2; tentative D call: TRBD2 (5 bases). Trimming took 2 bases from V and 2 from J, leaving 7 bases between them. CDR3 size: 15 residues. Germline V gene sequence: CDR1 SGHTA, CDR2 FQGNSA. The DNA for the CDR3 is TGTGCCAGCAGCTTATGGGGAGCTGGGGCCAACGTCCTGACTTTC. Translated, it gives CASSLWGAGANVLTF.